A single sample gave rise to the 5 T cell receptor beta chains below, sequenced in a study of cytomegalovirus exposure and HLA in healthy donors. 13 Jbeta primers and 60 Vbeta primers were used for the PCR. Generated by immunoSEQ multiplex PCR, the TCRdb table keeps only in-frame clones and is missing some. The sample has about 150,000 clones; roughly 68% are singletons. The sample comprised PBMCs. All receptors come from a man aged 55 to 70 in good health and CMV-seronegative.

This chain uses TRBV9 with TRBJ2-5; D is undetermined. The J call may not be correct, given that the DNA end is closer to TRBJ2-7. Germline V gives CDR1 SGDLS, CDR2 YYNGEE. This CDR3 spans 15 amino acids. In DNA form, the CDR3 reads TGTGCCAGCAGTATTAACAGTGACCCTGGCTACGAGCAGTACTTC. Its protein is CASSINSDPGYEQYF.

The chain couples TRBV19 to TRBJ1-5; a possible D gene is TRBD1 (6 bases). V was pared by 7 bases and J by 6 bases, with 19 bases between. This CDR3 contains 15 residues. Germline CDR1 and CDR2: LNHDA and SQIVND (reference sequence). The CDR3, as DNA: TGTGCCAGTACGGGGCGGGGGGCGAGGAGTCAGCCCCAGCATTTT. As protein: CASTGRGARSQPQHF.

The chain joins TRBV4-2 to TRBJ2-5; D is possibly TRBD1 (6 bases). Germline V lookup: CDR1 LGHNA, CDR2 YNFKEQ. CDR3 length: 14 residues. V was pared by 1 base and J by 7 bases, with 13 bases between. The CDR3 region is CASSQAQGSGTQYF. The CDR3 bases are TGTGCCAGCAGCCAAGCCCAGGGGAGTGGGACCCAGTACTTC.

The rearrangement links TRBV2 to TRBJ1-4; D gene ambiguous. V was clipped by 8 bases and J by 0 bases, with 13 bases between them. CDR1 is SNHLY, CDR2 FYNNEI, per germline. The CDR3 extends over 15 amino acids. This CDR3 is CASVGRTATNEKLFF. Here the CDR3 DNA reads TGTGCCAGCGTCGGCAGGACTGCAACTAATGAAAAACTGTTTTTT.

The rearrangement links TRBV5-1 to TRBJ2-7; TRBD2 matches 7 bases. The CDR3 is made up of 16 amino acids. Losses at the gene ends were 4 bases for V and 1 base for J; bases not matched to a gene: 11. Germline CDR1 is SGHRS and CDR2 is YFSETQ. CDR3 in DNA: TGCGCCAGCAGCCAACTATCTAGCGGAGCTTCCTACGAGCAGTACTTC. The encoded protein is CASSQLSSGASYEQYF.